This TCR beta chain was sequenced for a study of cytomegalovirus exposure and HLA in healthy donors (dated by TCRdb to about 2017). Turning to the overall study: In an earlier analysis of some 550 of the donors, less than 350 Gb of sequence data and 95 million to 130 million unique TCR beta sequences from about 180 million T cells were reported. HLA typing covered class I and class II loci at four-digit resolution. On average, roughly 200,000 unique TCR beta nucleotide sequences were sequenced per donor among 350 to 400 genotyped donors of the cohort, with 15% to 20% of those sequences being non-productive. Along with the roughly 700-subject first cohort, a separate validation cohort of over 90 different subjects was used. Several DR-DQ haplotypes were handled as single units for association and clustering, since linkage in the cohort was strong. A later analysis re-analyzed previously published TCR beta repertoires from 666 donors and added high-resolution HLA genotyping to study TCR occurrence patterns. Typing coverage varied by locus: roughly 620-640 donors for A, B, C, DRB1 and DQB1; roughly 560 for DQA1; nearly 610 for DPA1; fewer than 480 for DPB1. Donor age, sex, ethnicity and CMV serostatus were collected together with the repertoire data. Every discovery cohort repertoire had been produced on one sequencing platform. The study aimed to test whether cataloging public T cell receptors could reveal signatures of past pathogen exposure. The T cell repertoires of under 750 subjects were profiled by immunosequencing and related to cytomegalovirus serostatus. Roughly 300 gigabases of sequencing data and around 80 million unique TCR sequences made up an early release that covered 500 to 700 HLA-typed donors. To decide whether each TCR beta V gene segment behaved as functional or pseudogenic, an earlier analysis of fewer than 750 of the donors relied on high-throughput TCR beta sequencing. In a later genetic analysis, genome-wide SNP genotypes for about 65% of the roughly 670 donors were used, and that subset was treated as a discovery cohort. Rather than using new phenotypic data, the later analysis identified candidate immune exposures from TCR beta sequences and from how often those sequences occurred across donors. High-throughput TCR immunosequencing, statistical association of individual TCRs with disease status, and machine learning were combined to predict cytomegalovirus infection status. The genetic ancestry cluster associated with self-reported Caucasian donors included about four fifths of the 300 to 450 genotyped donors. Findings and caveats that apply to the study as a whole: Several of the top co-occurrence clusters appeared to be linked to parvovirus B19, influenza, CMV and Epstein-Barr virus, according to a later analysis. Linkage disequilibrium might explain the correlated functional status among segregating V segments, but an unknown experimental factor could not be ruled out. Only TCR beta chains were sequenced in this cohort, and the absence of alpha or paired-chain data limited detectable features. A later analysis found that most CMV-associated TCR beta chains appeared HLA-restricted, with HLA associations seemingly driven largely by CMV exposure. In the study, about 150 TCR beta chains were listed as associated with cytomegalovirus. In a later analysis, some 17,000 TCR beta sequences were associated with specific HLA alleles at a false discovery rate of 0.05. A further reported finding was that TCR beta sequences accurately predicted the HLA-A and HLA-B alleles for most subjects in the first cohort. A later analysis found that TCR association rates varied across HLA loci, with DRB1 alleles showing the most associated TCRs and HLA-C alleles the fewest. About 15 rarely observed V segments, including chromosome 9 orphons, were excluded from the earlier analysis of several hundred of the donors because counts were too low. A later analysis found that HLA-associated TCR beta chains were more clonally expanded and had lower generation probabilities than equally common non-associated chains. Presence/absence analyses assumed roughly uniform sequencing depth across donors, an assumption that may not hold. In a later genetic analysis, a missense DCLRE1C variant was associated with V-gene and J-gene trimming of TCR beta chains, and the association was replicated in an independent cohort. In an earlier analysis of approximately 590 of the donors, most TCR beta V segments appeared in productive rearrangements about 90% or about 30% of the time, broadly matching IMGT annotations. A few of the identified cytomegalovirus-associated TCR beta chains were confirmed in vitro to be specific for cytomegalovirus antigens. HLA typing was unavailable for some donors at each locus, so association tests used only the typed subset. Some IMGT-functional V segments, including TRBV6-2 and TRBV6-3, could not be told apart with the 87-base-pair reads, so those segments were excluded. Assigning TCR associations to individual alleles was difficult when HLA alleles, especially DR and DQ, strongly co-occurred. In both the original and validation cohorts, the classifier was reported to diagnose cytomegalovirus status with high specificity and sensitivity. While some public TCRs were present in many individuals, most TCR sequences turned up only very rarely across donors. A cluster of highly shared sequence variants was judged likely to be a technical artifact of the sequencing pipeline. The only immune exposure information available for the cohort was CMV serostatus. Compared with the roughly 670-donor mean, donors in an Asian-associated ancestry cluster had fewer N-insertions in productive TCRs, according to a later genetic analysis. The authors suggested that the approach could potentially be extended to other disease states and immunological phenotypes.

The cohort consisted of 650 to 850 healthy bone marrow donors. Cohort members were all nominally healthy when sampled, although unrecorded immune exposures were likely present. The donor tested CMV seronegative and was one of the 352 seronegative cohort members. Each donor provided a peripheral blood sample, and peripheral blood mononuclear cells were used for TCR beta sequencing. Genomic DNA was extracted from the blood cell samples with the Qiagen DNeasy Blood Extraction Kit. CDR1 PRHDT and CDR2 FYEKMQ are derived from the germline V gene (reference sequence). There are 12 amino acids in the CDR3, from cysteine to phenylalanine inclusive. Of all the DNA, just the CDR3 is kept, 36 bases in frame from base 1. At the junction V is shortened by 2 bases and J by 7 bases, with 9 bases in between. Library creation used the immunoSEQ multiplex PCR assay. For the multiplex PCR, a mixture combining 60 forward primers for TCR Vbeta segments and 13 reverse primers for TCR Jbeta segments was used. Amplification of the CDR3 region of rearranged TCR beta genes was performed with a multiplex PCR assay on genomic DNA. Amplified TCR beta libraries were sequenced as 87-base-pair reads on the Illumina HiSeq System. The paper's data handling went like this. In a later analysis, tens of millions of unique TCR beta chains were counted across the roughly 610 repertoires, and roughly 9.9 million of these chains were shared by at least two donors. To remove PCR and sequencing errors, raw reads were error-corrected and collapsed into unique sequences using a nearest-neighbor algorithm that merged closely related sequences. To assign V, D and J gene segments, CDR3 sequences were aligned to IMGT reference sequences. For a sequence to be retained, at least a six-nucleotide match to both a V gene segment and a J gene segment was required. A rearrangement was called productive if the CDR3 had no stop codons and remained in frame with V and J, and every other rearrangement was called non-productive. Following IMGT convention, CDR3 was defined as the stretch from the second conserved V-encoded cysteine up to the conserved J-encoded phenylalanine. The earlier analysis of 587 of the donors excluded sequences that lacked an unambiguous match to a single V gene segment. In an earlier analysis of 587 of the donors, V segments were called functional above 56.7% productive rearrangements and were called segregating when the between-donor standard deviation exceeded 5%. A statistical classification framework was built for diagnosing cytomegalovirus status from the catalog of TCR beta chain sequences. V and J gene assignment, in a later analysis, came from comparing TCR nucleotide sequences with IMGT/GENE-DB human TR gene sequences. Using the TCRdist pipeline, a later analysis assigned CDR3 sequences along with most-parsimonious VDJ recombination scenarios. In a later analysis, each TCR beta chain was defined by its CDR3 amino acid sequence together with its V-gene family, and reads lacking a unique V-gene family were excluded. To address suspected cross-contamination and a sequencing artifact, a later analysis removed 592 highly shared, low-generation-probability nucleotide sequences. A later analysis calculated a clonal expansion index for each public chain from normalized within-repertoire ranks of inferred template counts. A later analysis computed generation probabilities with a VDJ recombination model fitted to out-of-frame rearrangements, and checked the results against IGoR. A later analysis scored TCR-TCR, TCR-HLA and TCR-CMV co-occurrence with hypergeometric tests, applying a repertoire-size bias correction to TCR pairs. False discovery rates were estimated in a later analysis by permuting HLA or CMV assignments 20 times. A later analysis grouped co-occurring TCRs with DBSCAN, adding TCRdist sequence similarity when clustering within HLA-allele-positive subsets. Co-occurrence clustering excluded repertoires with fewer than 30,000 or more than 120,000 public chains, plus five with anomalous nucleotide sharing. Drawn from immuneACCESS, this table holds only the in-frame rearrangements with V and J called that TCRdb kept. Clones are partly lost; checked studies trace under half to an unresolved V gene and leave the rest unexplained. The V and J calls and clone size were taken over from that table, and D and trimming were inferred from the DNA. The sample table shows about 160,000 clones, and roughly three quarters are seen once. In total, the top ten clones hold more than 1.2% of the sample.

On this clone itself: It lacks a known antigen. Base qualities are missing; no much larger clone stands one base away.

The sequenced sample was PBMCs. This sequence originates from a man aged 55 to 70 in good health and CMV-seronegative. The sequence is built from TRBV13 and TRBJ2-7, with TRBD2 as a weak D call on 6 bases. The CDR3 protein is CASSLRRGEQYF. The base sequence is TGTGCCAGCAGCTTAAGGAGGGGTGAGCAGTACTTC.